This TCR beta chain stems from a study of T cells in Graves' hyperthyroidism and ophthalmopathy. The wider study: Blood was drawn when the patient was first diagnosed and still untreated.

Worth noting for this clonotype: Its antigen is still unknown.

Amplification of TCR beta CDR3 regions used RNA as the template. During a first-round RT-PCR of the TCR CDR3, the HTBI primer set was used. MiXCR, run by TCRdb on the multiplex PCR reads, gives a single entry per CDR3 protein. Of around 340,000 distinct CDR3 sequences detected, about 17% appear once; the ten largest clones hold approximately 35%. Study conclusions and caveats: Blood also showed most of the thyroid clonotypes that were expanded above 0.001. Ophthalmopathy, which appeared later, was predicted by the model a median 6.5 months before onset.

The CDR3 spans 19 residues. Trimming took 1 base from V and 2 from J, leaving 21 bases between them. Sequencing was done on a sample of blood. The V and J genes are TRBV12-3 or TRBV12-4 and TRBJ1-5; a possible D gene is TRBD1 (5 bases). The clonotype was recovered from a woman aged 30 to 39 with Graves' hyperthyroidism that later progressed to Graves' ophthalmopathy. DNA for the CDR3: TGTGCCAGCAGTTTAGTTTGGCGTTGGGGGGGGACCGGCAATCAGCCCCAGCATTTT. Translating it yields CASSLVWRWGGTGNQPQHF.